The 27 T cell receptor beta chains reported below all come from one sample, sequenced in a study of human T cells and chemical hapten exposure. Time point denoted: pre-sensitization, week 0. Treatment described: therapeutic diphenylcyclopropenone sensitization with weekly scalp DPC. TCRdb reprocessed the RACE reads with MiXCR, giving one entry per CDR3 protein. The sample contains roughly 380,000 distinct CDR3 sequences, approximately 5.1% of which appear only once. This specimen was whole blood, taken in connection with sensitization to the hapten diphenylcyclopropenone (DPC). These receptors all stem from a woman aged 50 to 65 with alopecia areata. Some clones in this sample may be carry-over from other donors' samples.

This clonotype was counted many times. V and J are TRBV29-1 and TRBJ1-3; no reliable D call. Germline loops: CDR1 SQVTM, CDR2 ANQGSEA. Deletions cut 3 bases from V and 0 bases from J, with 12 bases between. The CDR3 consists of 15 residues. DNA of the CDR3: TGCAGCGTTGAGGGCAGGACCTACTCTGGAAACACCATATATTTT. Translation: CSVEGRTYSGNTIYF.

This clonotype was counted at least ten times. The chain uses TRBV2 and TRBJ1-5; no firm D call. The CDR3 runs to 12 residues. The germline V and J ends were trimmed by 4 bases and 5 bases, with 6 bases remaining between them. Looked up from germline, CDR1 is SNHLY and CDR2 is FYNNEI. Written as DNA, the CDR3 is TGTGCCAGCAGTGGAGGCGATCAGCCCCAGCATTTT. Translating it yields CASSGGDQPQHF.

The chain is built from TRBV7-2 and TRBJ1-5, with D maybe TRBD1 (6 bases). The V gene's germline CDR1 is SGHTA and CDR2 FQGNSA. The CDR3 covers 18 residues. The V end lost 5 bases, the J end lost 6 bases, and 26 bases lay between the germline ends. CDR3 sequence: CASSSLHERSGASQPQHF. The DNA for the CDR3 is TGTGCCAGCAGCAGCTTACACGAAAGATCAGGGGCAAGTCAGCCCCAGCATTTT.

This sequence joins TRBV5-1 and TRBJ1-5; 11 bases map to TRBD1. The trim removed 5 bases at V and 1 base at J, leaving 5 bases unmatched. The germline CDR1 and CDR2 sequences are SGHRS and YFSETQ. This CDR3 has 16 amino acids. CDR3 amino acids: CASSHRDRGSNQPQHF. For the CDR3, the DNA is TGCGCCAGCAGTCACCGGGACAGGGGGAGCAATCAGCCCCAGCATTTT.

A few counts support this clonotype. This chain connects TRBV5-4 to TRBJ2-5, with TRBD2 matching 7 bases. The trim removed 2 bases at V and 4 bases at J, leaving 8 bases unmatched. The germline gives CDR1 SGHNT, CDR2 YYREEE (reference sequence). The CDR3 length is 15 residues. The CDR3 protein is CASSFKSGGTETQYF. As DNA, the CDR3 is TGTGCCAGCAGCTTTAAGTCGGGGGGTACAGAGACCCAGTACTTC.

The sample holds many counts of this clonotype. The CDR3 region is CASSVGGVLDTQYF. Here the CDR3 DNA reads TGTGCCAGCAGCGTCGGGGGAGTATTAGATACGCAGTATTTT. The chain is built from TRBV9 and TRBJ2-3, with D perhaps TRBD2 (6 bases). There are 14 residues in the CDR3. V was cut by 2 bases and J by 5 bases, with 12 bases left in between. Germline CDR1 SGDLS, CDR2 YYNGEE.

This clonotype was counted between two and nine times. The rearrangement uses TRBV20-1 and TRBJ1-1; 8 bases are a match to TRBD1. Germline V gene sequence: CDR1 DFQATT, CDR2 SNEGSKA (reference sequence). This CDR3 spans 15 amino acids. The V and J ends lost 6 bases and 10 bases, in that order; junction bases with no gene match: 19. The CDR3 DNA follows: TGCAGTGCCGGAGCGGACAGGGAGATGCCGGATAGAGCTTTCTTT. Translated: CSAGADREMPDRAFF.

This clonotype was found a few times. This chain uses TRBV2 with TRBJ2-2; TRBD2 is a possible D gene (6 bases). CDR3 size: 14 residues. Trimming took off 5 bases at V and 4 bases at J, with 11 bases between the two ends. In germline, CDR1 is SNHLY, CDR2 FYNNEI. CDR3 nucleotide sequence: TGTGCCAGCAGTACGGGGAGGAGCACCGGGGAGCTGTTTTTT. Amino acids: CASSTGRSTGELFF. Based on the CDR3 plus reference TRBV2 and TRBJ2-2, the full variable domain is EPEVTQTPSHQVTQMGQEVILRCVPISNHLYFYWYRQILGQKVEFLVSFYNNEISEKSEIFDDQFSVERPDGSNFTLKIRSTKLEDSAMYFCASSTGRSTGELFFGEGSRLTVL.

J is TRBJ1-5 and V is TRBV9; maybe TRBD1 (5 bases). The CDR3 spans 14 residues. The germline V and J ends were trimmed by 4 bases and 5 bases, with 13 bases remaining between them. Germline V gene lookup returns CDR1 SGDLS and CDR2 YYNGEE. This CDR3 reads CASSPGGVDQPQHF. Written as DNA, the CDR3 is TGTGCCAGCAGCCCCGGAGGGGTAGATCAGCCCCAGCATTTT.

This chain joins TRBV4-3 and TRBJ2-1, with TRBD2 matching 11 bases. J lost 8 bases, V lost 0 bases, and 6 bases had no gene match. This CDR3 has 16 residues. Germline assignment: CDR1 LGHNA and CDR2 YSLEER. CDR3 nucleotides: TGCGCCAGCAGCCAAGAGGCTAGCGGGAGGTTTGATGAGCAGTTCTTC. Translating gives CASSQEASGRFDEQFF.

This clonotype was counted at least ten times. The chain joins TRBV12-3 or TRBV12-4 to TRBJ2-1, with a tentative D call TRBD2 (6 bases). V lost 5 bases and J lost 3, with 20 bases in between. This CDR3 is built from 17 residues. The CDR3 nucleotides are TGTGCCAGCAGTCCGCCCCGGGCGGGGCGAGACTACAATGAGCAGTTCTTC. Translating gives CASSPPRAGRDYNEQFF.

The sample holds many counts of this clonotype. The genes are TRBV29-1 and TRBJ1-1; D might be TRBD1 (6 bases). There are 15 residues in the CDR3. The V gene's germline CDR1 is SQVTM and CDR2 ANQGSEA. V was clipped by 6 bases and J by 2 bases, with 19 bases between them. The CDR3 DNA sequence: TGCAGCGTCGTAGGCGGGGGCAGAGGAAACACTGAAGCTTTCTTT. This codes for CSVVGGGRGNTEAFF. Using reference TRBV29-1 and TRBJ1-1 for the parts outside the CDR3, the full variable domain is SAVISQKPSRDICQRGTSLTIQCQVDSQVTMMFWYRQQPGQSLTLIATANQGSEATYESGFVIDKFPISRPNLTFSTLTVSNMSPEDSSIYLCSVVGGGRGNTEAFFGQGTRLTVV.

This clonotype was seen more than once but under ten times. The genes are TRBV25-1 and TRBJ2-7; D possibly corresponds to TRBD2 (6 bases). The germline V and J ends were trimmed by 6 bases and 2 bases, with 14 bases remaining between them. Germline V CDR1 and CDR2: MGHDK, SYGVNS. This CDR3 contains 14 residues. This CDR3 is CASRSSGVPYEQYF. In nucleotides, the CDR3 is TGTGCCAGCAGGAGCTCGGGAGTCCCCTACGAGCAGTACTTC.

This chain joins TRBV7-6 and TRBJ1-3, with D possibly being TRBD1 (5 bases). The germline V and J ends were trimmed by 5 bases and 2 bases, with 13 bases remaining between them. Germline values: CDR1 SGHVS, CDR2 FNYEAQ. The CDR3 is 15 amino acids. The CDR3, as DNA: TGTGCCAGCAGCCCCCGGGGGGGGGCTGGAAACACCATATATTTT. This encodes CASSPRGGAGNTIYF.

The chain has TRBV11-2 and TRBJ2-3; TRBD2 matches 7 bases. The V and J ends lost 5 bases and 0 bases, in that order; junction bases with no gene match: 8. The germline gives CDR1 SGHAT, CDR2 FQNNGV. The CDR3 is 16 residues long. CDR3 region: CASSQSGTTSTDTQYF. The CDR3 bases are TGTGCCAGCAGCCAAAGCGGGACCACTAGCACAGATACGCAGTATTTT.

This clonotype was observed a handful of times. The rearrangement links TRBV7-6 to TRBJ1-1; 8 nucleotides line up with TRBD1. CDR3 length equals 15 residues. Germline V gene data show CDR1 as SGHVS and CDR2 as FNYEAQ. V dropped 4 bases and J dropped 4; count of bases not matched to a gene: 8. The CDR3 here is CASSSPGGLSTEAFF. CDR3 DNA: TGTGCCAGCAGCTCACCAGGGGGCTTGAGCACTGAAGCTTTCTTT.

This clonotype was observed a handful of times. The CDR3 sequence: CASSSRAPSYNEQFF. CDR3 nucleotides: TGTGCCAGCAGTTCCAGGGCACCCTCCTACAATGAGCAGTTCTTC. The chain is built from TRBV6-5 and TRBJ2-1, with D possibly being TRBD1 (5 bases). Trimming removed 4 bases at V and 0 bases at J, with 10 bases between. The CDR3 runs 15 residues. CDR1 and CDR2 (germline): MNHEY, SVGAGI.

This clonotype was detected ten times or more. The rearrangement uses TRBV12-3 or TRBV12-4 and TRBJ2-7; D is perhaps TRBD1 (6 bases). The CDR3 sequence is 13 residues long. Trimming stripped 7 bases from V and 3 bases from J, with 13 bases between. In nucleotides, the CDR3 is TGTGCCAGCAAGGACAGTCTTAGCTACGAGCAGTACTTC. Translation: CASKDSLSYEQYF.

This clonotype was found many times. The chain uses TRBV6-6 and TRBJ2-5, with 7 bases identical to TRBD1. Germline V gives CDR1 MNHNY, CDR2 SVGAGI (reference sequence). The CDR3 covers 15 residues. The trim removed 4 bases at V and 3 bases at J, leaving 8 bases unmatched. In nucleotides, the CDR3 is TGTGCCAGCAGTTGGGACAGATCAAGAAAAGAGACCCAGTACTTC. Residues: CASSWDRSRKETQYF.

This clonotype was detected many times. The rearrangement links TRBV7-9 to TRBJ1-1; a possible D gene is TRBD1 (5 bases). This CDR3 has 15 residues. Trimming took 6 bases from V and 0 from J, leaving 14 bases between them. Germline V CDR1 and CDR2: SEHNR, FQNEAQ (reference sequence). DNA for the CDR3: TGTGCCAGCAGTTCGATCCAGGACATGAACACTGAAGCTTTCTTT. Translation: CASSSIQDMNTEAFF.

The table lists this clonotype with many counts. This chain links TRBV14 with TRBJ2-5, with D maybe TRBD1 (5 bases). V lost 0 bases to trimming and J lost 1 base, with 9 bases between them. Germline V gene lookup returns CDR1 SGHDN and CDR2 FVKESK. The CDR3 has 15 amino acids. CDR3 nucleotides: TGTGCCAGCAGCCAAGAAAGGGGTTCCCAAGAGACCCAGTACTTC. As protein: CASSQERGSQETQYF.

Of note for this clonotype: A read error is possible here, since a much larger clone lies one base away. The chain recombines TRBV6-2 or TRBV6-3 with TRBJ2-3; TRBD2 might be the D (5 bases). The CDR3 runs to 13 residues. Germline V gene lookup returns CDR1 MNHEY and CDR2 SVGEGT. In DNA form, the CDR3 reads TGTGTCAGCGGCGGGTCGGGCGCAGATACGCAGTATTTT. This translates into CVSGGSGADTQYF.

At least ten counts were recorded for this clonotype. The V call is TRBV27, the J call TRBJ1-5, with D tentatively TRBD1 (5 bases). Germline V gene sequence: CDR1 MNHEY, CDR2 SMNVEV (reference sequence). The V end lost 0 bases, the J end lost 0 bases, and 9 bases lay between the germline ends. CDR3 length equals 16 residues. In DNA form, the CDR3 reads TGTGCCAGCAGTTTATCGGGGCCCTATAGCAATCAGCCCCAGCATTTT. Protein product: CASSLSGPYSNQPQHF.

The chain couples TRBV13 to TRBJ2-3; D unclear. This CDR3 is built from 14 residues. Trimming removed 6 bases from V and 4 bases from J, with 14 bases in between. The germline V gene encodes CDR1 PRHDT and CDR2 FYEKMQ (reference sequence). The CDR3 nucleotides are TGTGCCAGCAGTTCCCCCGGCGTGGCAGATACGCAGTATTTT. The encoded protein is CASSSPGVADTQYF.

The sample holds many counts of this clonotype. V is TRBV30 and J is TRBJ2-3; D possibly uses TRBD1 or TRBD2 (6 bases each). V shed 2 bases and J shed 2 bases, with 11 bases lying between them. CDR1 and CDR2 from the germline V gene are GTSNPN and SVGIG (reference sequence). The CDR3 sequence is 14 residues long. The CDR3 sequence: CAWSMGGATDTQYF. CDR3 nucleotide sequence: TGTGCCTGGAGTATGGGGGGCGCCACAGATACGCAGTATTTT. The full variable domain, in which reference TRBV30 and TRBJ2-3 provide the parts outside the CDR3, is SQTIHQWPATLVQPVGSPLSLECTVEGTSNPNLYWYRQAAGRGLQLLFYSVGIGQISSEVPQNLSASRPQDRQFILSSKKLLLSDSGFYLCAWSMGGATDTQYFGPGTRLTVL.

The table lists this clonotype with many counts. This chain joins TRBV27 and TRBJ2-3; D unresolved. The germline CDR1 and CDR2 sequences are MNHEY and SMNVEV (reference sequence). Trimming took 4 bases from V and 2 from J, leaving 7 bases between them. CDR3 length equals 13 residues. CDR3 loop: CASSYGPTDTQYF. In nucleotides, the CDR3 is TGTGCCAGCAGTTACGGGCCCACAGATACGCAGTATTTT.

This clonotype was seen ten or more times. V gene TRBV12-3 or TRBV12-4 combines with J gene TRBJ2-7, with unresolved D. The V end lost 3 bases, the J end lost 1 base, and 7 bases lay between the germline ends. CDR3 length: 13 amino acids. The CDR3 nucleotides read TGTGCCAGCAGTTTCGCGGAGTCCTACGAGCAGTACTTC. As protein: CASSFAESYEQYF.